These 10 T cell receptor beta chains share one sample of origin, sequenced in a study of CD8 T cells in ankylosing spondylitis. TCRdb processed the 5' RACE reads anew with MiXCR; each CDR3 protein has one entry. There are a few hundred thousand distinct CDR3 sequences in the sample; about a fifth occur only once, and 3.5% to 4.5% lies in the top ten. Sequences were obtained from blood, either unsorted or a sorted T cell fraction (not recorded which). The source is a female donor with ankylosing spondylitis or in good health (not recorded which).

V gene TRBV20-1 combines with J gene TRBJ2-7; D might be TRBD2 (5 bases). This CDR3 has 13 amino acids. Germline V gene data show CDR1 as DFQATT and CDR2 as SNEGSKA (reference sequence). The V gene lost 6 bases and the J gene lost 0 bases, with 12 bases spanning the gap. CDR3 bases: TGCAGTGCACGGAGGACCAGCTCCTACGAGCAGTACTTC. Encoded protein: CSARRTSSYEQYF.

This chain uses TRBV7-2 with TRBJ1-1; D not certain. V was shortened by 5 bases and J by 4 bases, with 14 bases between the two germline ends. The CDR3 is 14 amino acids. CDR1 is SGHTA and CDR2 is FQGNSA in the germline V gene. The CDR3 sequence: CASSVTTKGTEAFF. CDR3 in DNA: TGTGCCAGCAGCGTGACCACAAAGGGCACTGAAGCTTTCTTT.

This sequence joins TRBV28 and TRBJ2-3; possible D gene TRBD2, 6 bases. Germline V gene data show CDR1 as MDHEN and CDR2 as SYDVKM. This CDR3 region has 15 residues. Trimming left V 4 bases short and J 4 bases short, with 15 bases between. The CDR3 DNA follows: TGTGCCAGCAGTTCCCCCGGGAGAGGCGCAGATACGCAGTATTTT. Its translation is CASSSPGRGADTQYF.

DNA of the CDR3: TGCAGCACCCTAGGTACGGCCCTGGGGGAGACCCAGTACTTC. Its protein product is CSTLGTALGETQYF. The chain links TRBV29-1 to TRBJ2-5; D gene uncertain. Germline V CDR1 and CDR2: SQVTM, ANQGSEA. Between the trimmed V and J ends, which lost 8 bases and 5 bases, there was a span of 21 bases. The CDR3 loop spans 14 amino acids.

Written as DNA, the CDR3 is TGCAGCGCCGGGACAGGGAGCCACACTGAAGCTTTCTTT. Translating it yields CSAGTGSHTEAFF. The chain has TRBV29-1 and TRBJ1-1; 9 bases agree with TRBD1. The CDR3 sequence is 13 residues long. Germline assignment: CDR1 SQVTM and CDR2 ANQGSEA. V trimming: 7 bases; J trimming: 3 bases; junction bases outside the gene matches: 6.

This chain uses TRBV6-5 with TRBJ1-1; D call uncertain. In germline, CDR1 is MNHEY, CDR2 SVGAGI. The CDR3 is 14 residues long. The germline V and J ends were trimmed by 1 base and 1 base, with 7 bases remaining between them. In nucleotides, the CDR3 is TGTGCCAGCAGTTACTACCCCAGGAACACTGAAGCTTTCTTT. It is translated as CASSYYPRNTEAFF.

This chain uses TRBV5-6 with TRBJ1-4; D uncertain. CDR3 size: 17 residues. Germline V gene sequence: CDR1 SGHDT, CDR2 YYEEEE. Trimming pared 1 base from V and 3 bases from J, leaving 16 bases between. This CDR3 reads CASSLHTRNSPNEKLFF. The DNA for the CDR3 is TGTGCCAGCAGCTTGCATACCCGGAACAGCCCTAATGAAAAACTGTTTTTT.

The chain has TRBV20-1 and TRBJ1-5; D not resolved. The germline V gene encodes CDR1 DFQATT and CDR2 SNEGSKA (reference sequence). This CDR3 has 13 amino acids. Trimming took 3 bases from V and 0 from J, leaving 6 bases between them. CDR3 loop: CSASSYSNQPQHF. CDR3 DNA sequence: TGCAGTGCTAGTTCTTATAGCAATCAGCCCCAGCATTTT.

This clonotype was recorded at least ten times. The V and J genes are TRBV29-1 and TRBJ1-5; D ambiguous. This CDR3 has 12 residues. Trimming pared 4 bases from V and 9 bases from J, leaving 13 bases between. Germline assignment: CDR1 SQVTM and CDR2 ANQGSEA. CDR3 bases: TGCAGCGTTGGTTCAGGCCAAGGGCCCCAGCATTTT. It yields the protein CSVGSGQGPQHF.

The V call is TRBV30, the J call TRBJ2-5, with 14 bases lining up with TRBD2. The germline CDR1 and CDR2 sequences are GTSNPN and SVGIG (reference sequence). The CDR3 extends over 16 amino acids. The trim removed 1 base at V and 5 bases at J, leaving 6 bases unmatched. CDR3 in amino acids: CAWSATSGRAPETQYF. The CDR3 DNA reads as TGTGCCTGGAGTGCGACTAGCGGGAGGGCCCCGGAGACCCAGTACTTC.